Below are 18 T cell receptor beta chains sequenced from a single sample in a study of T cell responses to AZD1222 COVID-19 vaccine. Assay used: immunoSEQ multiplex PCR; TCRdb lists only in-frame clones, some missing. The sample holds about 120,000 clones, more than 85% seen once. The source was peripheral blood, collected on day 0 of AZD1222 vaccination. These receptors were collected from an adult in good health.

The chain links TRBV10-3 to TRBJ1-2; 8 bases are a match to TRBD1. The trim removed 0 bases at V and 6 bases at J, leaving 6 bases unmatched. Per the germline V gene, CDR1 is ENHRY and CDR2 is SYGVKD. The CDR3 is 15 amino acids. The CDR3 bases are TGTGCCATCAGTGAGTCGGGTCAGGGGGCGGATGGCTACACCTTC. Protein sequence: CAISESGQGADGYTF.

This sequence joins TRBV4-2 and TRBJ1-2; possibly TRBD1 for D (6 bases). Trimming pared 4 bases from V and 2 bases from J, leaving 14 bases between. This CDR3 is 15 amino acids long. CDR1 and CDR2 (germline): LGHNA, YNFKEQ. The CDR3 DNA follows: TGTGCCAGCAGCCCCTTGGACAGTATAAACTATGGCTACACCTTC. Translating gives CASSPLDSINYGYTF.

The chain carries TRBV19 and TRBJ1-4, with D perhaps matching TRBD1 (6 bases). Germline V gene data show CDR1 as LNHDA and CDR2 as SQIVND (reference sequence). This CDR3 is built from 15 residues. Trimming shortened V by 4 bases and J by 4 bases, and 13 bases separated the two germline ends. For the CDR3, the DNA is TGTGCCAGTAGTACTATGGGGGGCCTTAATGAAAAACTGTTTTTT. It encodes CASSTMGGLNEKLFF.

This clone was counted between two and nine times. The chain combines TRBV3-1 (or the pseudogene TRBV3-2) with TRBJ1-2; TRBD1 aligns across 8 bases. The CDR3 consists of 16 residues. Germline V gives CDR1 LGHDT, CDR2 YNNKEL (reference sequence). The V and J ends lost 3 bases and 3 bases, in that order; junction bases with no gene match: 9. CDR3 sequence (DNA): TGTGCCAGCAGCCATCTCCGACAGGGGATGGACTATGGCTACACCTTC. Translation gives CASSHLRQGMDYGYTF.

This clone has just a few counts. The gene calls are TRBV11-2 and TRBJ2-7; D is unresolved. Per the germline V gene, CDR1 is SGHAT and CDR2 is FQNNGV. The CDR3 consists of 11 residues. V was trimmed by 4 bases and J by 4 bases, leaving 5 bases between them. The CDR3 DNA reads TGTGCCAGCAGCTCATCTTACGAGCAGTACTTC. Amino acid sequence: CASSSSYEQYF.

Details on this clone: At one of its ends the junction is not consistent with the germline gene, which may arise from a read error. The same CDR3 is also encoded by other DNA sequences in this sample. The CDR3 sequence is CASGSRGLEDTGELFF. The CDR3 DNA follows: TGTGCTAGTGGTTCCCGAGGACTAGAGGACACCGGGGAGCTATTTTTT. The chain joins TRBV12-5 to TRBJ2-2; TRBD2 matches at 7 bases. CDR1 LGHNT and CDR2 FRNRAP come from the germline V gene. The CDR3 is 16 amino acids.

The chain recombines TRBV5-4 with TRBJ2-2; 7 bases agree with TRBD1. Germline trimming cut 7 bases from V and 5 bases from J; bases unmatched to any gene: 8. This CDR3 has 14 residues. CDR1 SGHNT and CDR2 YYREEE come from the germline V gene (reference sequence). The CDR3 nucleotides are TGTGCCAGCTCCCGGACAGGCCGGACCGGGGAGCTGTTTTTT. Translating it yields CASSRTGRTGELFF. Looking up the rest from reference TRBV5-4 and TRBJ2-2 gives the full variable domain: ETGVTQSPTHLIKTRGQQVTLRCSSQSGHNTVSWYQQALGQGPQFIFQYYREEENGRGNFPPRFSGLQFPNYSSELNVNALELDDSALYLCASSRTGRTGELFFGEGSRLTVL.

CDR3 coding DNA: TGTGCCAGCTCACCGGGACAGGGGAATCAGCCCCAGCATTTT. Translating it yields CASSPGQGNQPQHF. The chain links TRBV18 to TRBJ1-5; TRBD1 aligns across 10 bases. The germline V gene encodes CDR1 KGHSH and CDR2 LQKENI. The ends lost 3 bases at V and 4 bases at J; junction bases unmatched: 0. This CDR3 comprises 14 residues.

The chain recombines TRBV28 with TRBJ1-3; no firm D call. With 3 bases removed from V and 0 bases from J, the gap between germline ends came to 9 bases. CDR1 is MDHEN and CDR2 is SYDVKM in the germline V gene. The CDR3 runs 15 residues. The CDR3 DNA follows: TGTGCCAGCAGTTTGAACCCGCACTCTGGAAACACCATATATTTT. Translation gives CASSLNPHSGNTIYF.

The chain uses TRBV24-1 and TRBJ2-2, with no clear D. The CDR3 has 13 residues. From germline, CDR1 is KGHDR and CDR2 SFDVKD. Deletions cut 4 bases from V and 11 bases from J, with 13 bases between. CDR3 nucleotides: TGTGCCACCAGTGAATACGGATTGAATGAGCTGTTTTTT. Residues: CATSEYGLNELFF.

CDR3: CASSPTTRAETQYF. For the CDR3, the DNA is TGTGCCAGCAGCCCGACGACGAGAGCAGAGACCCAGTACTTC. The chain has TRBV9 and TRBJ2-5; D is unclear. The V end lost 4 bases, the J end lost 4 bases, and 14 bases lay between the germline ends. This CDR3 contains 14 residues. Germline values: CDR1 SGDLS, CDR2 YYNGEE.

This chain links TRBV5-8 with TRBJ1-3; 9 bases agree with TRBD1. V trimming: 5 bases; J trimming: 8 bases; junction bases outside the gene matches: 5. CDR3 length equals 13 residues. CDR1 SGHTS and CDR2 YDEGEE come from the germline V gene. The CDR3 DNA is TGTGCCAGCAGGCGACAGGGGGGTCACACCATATATTTT. This gives the protein CASRRQGGHTIYF.

In its sample, this clone was seen a few times. The chain is built from TRBV7-3 and TRBJ2-5, with D perhaps TRBD2 (6 bases). Per the germline V gene, CDR1 is SGHTA and CDR2 is FQGTGA. The CDR3 covers 13 residues. The ends were cut back, 2 bases at V and 5 bases at J, with 9 bases in the middle. The CDR3 nucleotides are TGTGCCAGCAGCTTAGAACGGGGGGAGACCCAGTACTTC. Its protein product is CASSLERGETQYF.

The chain has TRBV5-5 and TRBJ2-6; unclear D gene. The germline V gene has CDR1 SGHKS and CDR2 YYEKEE (reference sequence). V was cut by 4 bases and J by 0 bases, with 8 bases left in between. The CDR3 is made up of 15 amino acids. CDR3 sequence (DNA): TGTGCCAGCAGCCCTTGGGGCTCTGGGGCCAACGTCCTGACTTTC. Translating it yields CASSPWGSGANVLTF. Together with reference TRBV5-5 and TRBJ2-6, the CDR3 gives the full variable domain: DAGVTQSPTHLIKTRGQQVTLRCSPISGHKSVSWYQQVLGQGPQFIFQYYEKEERGRGNFPDRFSARQFPNYSSELNVNALLLGDSALYLCASSPWGSGANVLTFGAGSRLTVL.

CDR3 sequence: CASSLVGDTEAFF. CDR3 bases: TGTGCCAGCAGCTTAGTCGGGGACACTGAAGCTTTCTTT. The V call is TRBV7-3, the J call TRBJ1-1; D uncertain. This CDR3 comprises 13 residues. The germline CDR1 and CDR2 sequences are SGHTA and FQGTGA. Trimming shortened V by 2 bases and J by 3 bases, and 7 bases separated the two germline ends.

This clone is medium-sized in the sample. This chain uses TRBV13 with TRBJ2-1, with 15 positions matching TRBD2. V lost 0 bases and J lost 6; bases outside the gene matches: 0. This CDR3 has 16 residues. CDR1 PRHDT and CDR2 FYEKMQ come from the germline V gene (reference sequence). The chain's CDR3 is CASSLGGLAGGNEQFF. The CDR3 nucleotides are TGTGCCAGCAGCTTAGGGGGACTAGCGGGAGGCAATGAGCAGTTCTTC.

The chain combines TRBV7-9 with TRBJ1-5, with D maybe TRBD1 (5 bases). Trimming removed 4 bases from V and 2 bases from J, with 12 bases in between. This CDR3 region has 15 residues. Germline lookup yields CDR1 SEHNR and CDR2 FQNEAQ (reference sequence). The CDR3 loop reads CASSWGGARNQPQHF. The CDR3 DNA is TGTGCCAGCAGCTGGGGAGGGGCTCGCAATCAGCCCCAGCATTTT. Looking up the rest from reference TRBV7-9 and TRBJ1-5 gives the full variable domain: DTGVSQNPRHKITKRGQNVTFRCDPISEHNRLYWYRQTLGQGPEFLTYFQNEAQLEKSRLLSDRFSAERPKGSFSTLEIQRTEQGDSAMYLCASSWGGARNQPQHFGDGTRLSIL.

The chain employs TRBV2 and TRBJ2-1, with D uncertain. The CDR3 spans 14 residues. The V gene's germline CDR1 is SNHLY and CDR2 FYNNEI. V lost 4 bases and J 5 bases, leaving 12 bases between the germline ends. The CDR3 DNA sequence: TGTGCCAGCAGTGTCGGAAGTCATAACAATGAGCAGTTCTTC. Protein sequence: CASSVGSHNNEQFF.